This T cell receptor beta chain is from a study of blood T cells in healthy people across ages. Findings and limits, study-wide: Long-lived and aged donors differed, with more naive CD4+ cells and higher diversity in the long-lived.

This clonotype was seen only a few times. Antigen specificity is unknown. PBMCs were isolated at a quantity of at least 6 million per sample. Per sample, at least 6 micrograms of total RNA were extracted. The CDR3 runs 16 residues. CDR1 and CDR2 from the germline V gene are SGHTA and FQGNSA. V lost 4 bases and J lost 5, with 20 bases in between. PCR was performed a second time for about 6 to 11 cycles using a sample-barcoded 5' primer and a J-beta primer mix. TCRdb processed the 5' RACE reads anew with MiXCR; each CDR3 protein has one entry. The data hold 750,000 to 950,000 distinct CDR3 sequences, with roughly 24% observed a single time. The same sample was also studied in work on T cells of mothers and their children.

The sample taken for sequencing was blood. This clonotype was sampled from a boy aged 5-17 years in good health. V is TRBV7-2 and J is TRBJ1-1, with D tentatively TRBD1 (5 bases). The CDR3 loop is CASSSPTRGERTEAFF. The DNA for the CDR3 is TGTGCCAGCAGCTCCCCTACCCGAGGGGAGAGGACTGAAGCTTTCTTT.